This T cell receptor (beta chain) was found in a study of radiotherapy plus CTLA-4 blockade in lung cancer (dated 2018 in TCRdb). As for the study more broadly: Among enrolled patients, roughly 17% had an objective response and 25% to 35% reached disease control.

Including cysteine and phenylalanine, the CDR3 has 15 amino acids. Only CDR3 DNA is held: 45 bases, read in frame from base 1. V is clipped by 0 bases and J by 0 bases, and the sequence between their germline boundaries is 9 bases long. The germline V gene sets CDR1 to SGHRS and CDR2 to YFSETQ. The study tested focal radiation therapy combined with CTLA-4 blockade (ipilimumab) in patients with chemo-refractory metastatic non-small-cell lung cancer. General findings and caveats noted by the study authors: The strongest predictors of response were reported to be early dynamic shifts in blood T cell clones along with a rise in serum interferon-beta following radiation. TCR clones derived from tumors expanded in peripheral blood after treatment with radiotherapy and ipilimumab.

Receptor libraries were prepared by the immunoSEQ multiplex PCR assay. This immuneACCESS table, as held by TCRdb, lists in-frame sequences with V and J called but not all clones. Of the missing ones, under half trace to an unresolved V gene in checked studies; the others have no known cause. Present in this sample are about 80,000 clones, approximately 84% of which were seen just once. Approximately 0.73% of the sample goes to the ten largest clones. This clone was counted between two and nine times. The target of this receptor is not known. No per-base quality is available; no much larger clone lies one base away.

The receptor's source is a human donor with non-small cell lung cancer who had stable disease on radiotherapy plus ipilimumab. The sequence is built from TRBV5-1 and TRBJ1-1; the D gene is possibly TRBD1, with 5 bases matching. Sequenced here: peripheral blood, sampled from a patient treated with radiotherapy plus ipilimumab. This receptor has the CDR3 CASSLEGTMNTEAFF. The base sequence is TGCGCCAGCAGCTTGGAGGGGACGATGAACACTGAAGCTTTCTTT.